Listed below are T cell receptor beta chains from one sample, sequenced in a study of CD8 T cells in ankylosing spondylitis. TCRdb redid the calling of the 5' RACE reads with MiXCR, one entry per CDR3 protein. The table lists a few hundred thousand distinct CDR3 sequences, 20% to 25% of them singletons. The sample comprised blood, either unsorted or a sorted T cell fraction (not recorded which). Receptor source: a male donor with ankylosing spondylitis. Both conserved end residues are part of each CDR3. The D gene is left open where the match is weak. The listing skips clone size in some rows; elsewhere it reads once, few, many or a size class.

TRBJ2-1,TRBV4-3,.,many,TGCGCCAGTGGGAAGAGGAGTGGCAATGAGCAGTTCTTC,CASGKRSGNEQFF
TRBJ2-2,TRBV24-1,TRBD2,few,TGTGCCACCAGTGAACCTAGCGGGAGTTGGACCGGGGAGCTGTTTTTT,CATSEPSGSWTGELFF
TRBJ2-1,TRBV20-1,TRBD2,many,TGCAGTGCGCCTGGTGGCGGGAGTTTTTCCTACAATGAGCAGTTCTTC,CSAPGGGSFSYNEQFF
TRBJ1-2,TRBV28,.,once,TGTGCCAGCAGTTTAGGGTTCGGCTACACCTTC,CASSLGFGYTF
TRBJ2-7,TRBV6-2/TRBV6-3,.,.,TGTGCCAGCAGTTACAATCCGGCTCGGGACGAGCAGTACTTC,CASSYNPARDEQYF
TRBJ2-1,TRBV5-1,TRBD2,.,TGCGCCAGCAGCTTTGAGAGCGGGAGTTCGAATGAGCAGTTCTTC,CASSFESGSSNEQFF
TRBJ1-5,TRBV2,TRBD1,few,TGTGCCAGCAGTGGCTCAGGGGGAGGGCGTCAGCCCCAGCATTTT,CASSGSGGGRQPQHF
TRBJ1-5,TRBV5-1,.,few,TGCGCCAGCAGCTTGGCCGAGGGGATCCAGCCCCAGCATTTT,CASSLAEGIQPQHF
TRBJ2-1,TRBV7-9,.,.,TGTGCCAGCAGCTCTTTTGGGGCGAGCTACAATGAGCAGTTCTTC,CASSSFGASYNEQFF
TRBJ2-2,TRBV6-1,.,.,TGTGCCAGCAGTGTTCACGGGGACGACACCGGGGAGCTGTTTTTT,CASSVHGDDTGELFF
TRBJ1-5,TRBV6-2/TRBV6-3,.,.,TGTGCCAGCAGTTATGCCAGGAGGAATCAGCCCCAGCATTTT,CASSYARRNQPQHF
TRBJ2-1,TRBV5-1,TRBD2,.,TGCGCCAGCAGCTCGGGGACTAGCGGGAAGTACAATGAGCAGTTCTTC,CASSSGTSGKYNEQFF
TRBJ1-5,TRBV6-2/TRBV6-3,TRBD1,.,TGTGCCAGCAGAACCGGGACAGGGGCTCAGCCCCAGCATTTT,CASRTGTGAQPQHF
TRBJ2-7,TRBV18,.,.,TGTGCCAGCTCACCTTGGGACAACACCTACGAGCAGTACTTC,CASSPWDNTYEQYF
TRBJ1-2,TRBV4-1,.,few,TGCGCCAGCAGCCAAGATTTGGACGGCCTCTATGGCTACACCTTC,CASSQDLDGLYGYTF
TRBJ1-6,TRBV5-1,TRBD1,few,TGCGCCAGCAGCAGCTCCCGTGGGACAGGGTATAATTCACCCCTCCACTTT,CASSSSRGTGYNSPLHF
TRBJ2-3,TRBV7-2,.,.,TGTGCCAGCAGCTCTAGCAGAAGCACAGATACGCAGTATTTT,CASSSSRSTDTQYF
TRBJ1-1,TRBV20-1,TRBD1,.,TGCAGTGCTAGAGACTCTCGACAGGGAATGAACACTGAAGCTTTCTTT,CSARDSRQGMNTEAFF